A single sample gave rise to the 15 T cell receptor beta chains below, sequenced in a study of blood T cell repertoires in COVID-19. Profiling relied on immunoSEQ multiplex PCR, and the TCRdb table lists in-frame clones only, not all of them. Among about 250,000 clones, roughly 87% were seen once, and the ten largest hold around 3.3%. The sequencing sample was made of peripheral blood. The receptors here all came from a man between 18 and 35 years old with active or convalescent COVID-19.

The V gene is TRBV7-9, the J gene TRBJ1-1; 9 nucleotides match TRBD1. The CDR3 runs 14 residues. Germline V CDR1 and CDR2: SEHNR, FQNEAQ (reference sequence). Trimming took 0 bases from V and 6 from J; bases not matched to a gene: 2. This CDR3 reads CASSLAGQGSEAFF. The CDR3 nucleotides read TGTGCCAGCAGCTTAGCGGGACAGGGCTCTGAAGCTTTCTTT.

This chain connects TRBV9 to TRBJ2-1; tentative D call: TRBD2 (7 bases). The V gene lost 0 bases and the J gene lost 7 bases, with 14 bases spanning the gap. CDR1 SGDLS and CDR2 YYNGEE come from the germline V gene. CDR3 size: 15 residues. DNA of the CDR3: TGTGCCAGCAGCGTAGAGGGAGGGGGTTCGAATGAGCAGTTCTTC. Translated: CASSVEGGGSNEQFF.

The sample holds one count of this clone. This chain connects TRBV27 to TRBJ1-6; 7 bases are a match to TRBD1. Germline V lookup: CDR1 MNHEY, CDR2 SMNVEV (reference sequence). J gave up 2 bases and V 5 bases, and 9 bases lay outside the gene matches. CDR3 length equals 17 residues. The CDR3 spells CASSLRQGLTYNSPLHF. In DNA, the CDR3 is TGTGCCAGCAGTCTAAGACAGGGACTCACCTATAATTCACCCCTCCACTTT.

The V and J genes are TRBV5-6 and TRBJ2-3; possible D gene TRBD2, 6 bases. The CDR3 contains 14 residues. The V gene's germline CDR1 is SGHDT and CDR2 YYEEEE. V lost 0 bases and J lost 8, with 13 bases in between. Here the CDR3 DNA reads TGTGCCAGCAGCTTGGGGCTAGCGAGCGGTACGCAGTATTTT. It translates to CASSLGLASGTQYF. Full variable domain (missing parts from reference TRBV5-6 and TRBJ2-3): DAGVTQSPTHLIKTRGQQVTLRCSPKSGHDTVSWYQQALGQGPQFIFQYYEEEERQRGNFPDRFSGHQFPNYSSELNVNALLLGDSALYLCASSLGLASGTQYFGPGTRLTVL.

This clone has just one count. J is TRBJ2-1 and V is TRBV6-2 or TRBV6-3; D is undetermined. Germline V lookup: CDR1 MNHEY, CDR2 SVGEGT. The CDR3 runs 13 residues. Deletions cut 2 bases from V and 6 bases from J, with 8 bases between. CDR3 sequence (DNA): TGTGCCAGCAGTTACGACTCGGGCAATGAGCAGTTCTTC. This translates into CASSYDSGNEQFF.

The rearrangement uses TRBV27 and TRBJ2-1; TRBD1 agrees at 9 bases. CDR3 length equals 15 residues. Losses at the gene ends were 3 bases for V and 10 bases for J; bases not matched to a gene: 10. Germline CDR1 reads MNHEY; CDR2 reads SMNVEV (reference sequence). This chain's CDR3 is CASSFGDRASSEQFF. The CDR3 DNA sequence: TGTGCCAGCAGTTTCGGGGACAGGGCATCAAGCGAGCAGTTCTTC.

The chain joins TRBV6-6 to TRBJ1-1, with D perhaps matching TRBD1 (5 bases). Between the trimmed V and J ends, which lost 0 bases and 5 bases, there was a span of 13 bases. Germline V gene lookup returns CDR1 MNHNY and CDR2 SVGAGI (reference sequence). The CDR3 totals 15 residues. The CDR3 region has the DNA TGTGCCAGCAGTTACTCGGGCAGGGATATTACTGAAGCTTTCTTT. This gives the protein CASSYSGRDITEAFF.

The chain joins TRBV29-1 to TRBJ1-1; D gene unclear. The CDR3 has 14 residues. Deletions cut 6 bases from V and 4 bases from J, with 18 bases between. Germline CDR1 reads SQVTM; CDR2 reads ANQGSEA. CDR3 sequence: CSVRGGERITEAFF. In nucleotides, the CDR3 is TGCAGCGTCCGGGGTGGAGAGAGGATCACTGAAGCTTTCTTT.

CDR3 sequence reads: CASSGIRGGGNTIYF. The CDR3 DNA follows: TGTGCCAGCAGCGGAATCAGGGGCGGTGGAAACACCATATATTTT. The V and J genes are TRBV28 and TRBJ1-3; D possibly corresponds to TRBD1 (6 bases). The germline gives CDR1 MDHEN, CDR2 SYDVKM. The CDR3 has 15 residues. V was cut by 6 bases and J by 3 bases, with 15 bases left in between.

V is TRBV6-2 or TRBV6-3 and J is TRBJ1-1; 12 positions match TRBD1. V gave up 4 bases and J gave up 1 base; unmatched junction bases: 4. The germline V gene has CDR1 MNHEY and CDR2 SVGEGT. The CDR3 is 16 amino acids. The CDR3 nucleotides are TGTGCCAGCAGTTCGATGGGACAGGGGGCGAACACTGAAGCTTTCTTT. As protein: CASSSMGQGANTEAFF.

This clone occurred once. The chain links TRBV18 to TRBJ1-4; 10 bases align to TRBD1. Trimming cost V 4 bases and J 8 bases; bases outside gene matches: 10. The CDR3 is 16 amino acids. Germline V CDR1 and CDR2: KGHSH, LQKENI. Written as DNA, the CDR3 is TGTGCCAGCTCACACGAAGGGACAGGGGTTAACGAAAAACTGTTTTTT. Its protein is CASSHEGTGVNEKLFF.

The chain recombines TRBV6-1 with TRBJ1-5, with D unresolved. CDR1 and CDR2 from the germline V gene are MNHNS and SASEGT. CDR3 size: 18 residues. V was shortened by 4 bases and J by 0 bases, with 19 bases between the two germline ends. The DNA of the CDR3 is TGTGCCAGCAGTGGCCTCGATGGGCAGATACTTAGCAATCAGCCCCAGCATTTT. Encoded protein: CASSGLDGQILSNQPQHF.

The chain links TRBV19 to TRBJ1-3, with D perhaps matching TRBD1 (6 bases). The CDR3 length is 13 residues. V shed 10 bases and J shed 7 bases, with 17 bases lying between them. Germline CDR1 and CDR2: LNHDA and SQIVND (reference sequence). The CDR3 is CATVDSSGNTIYF. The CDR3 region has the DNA TGTGCCACCGTGGACAGCTCCGGGAACACCATATATTTT. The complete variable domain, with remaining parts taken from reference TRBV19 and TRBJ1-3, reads DGGITQSPKYLFRKEGQNVTLSCEQNLNHDAMYWYRQDPGQGLRLIYYSQIVNDFQKGDIAEGYSVSREKKESFPLTVTSAQKNPTAFYLCATVDSSGNTIYFGEGSWLTVV.

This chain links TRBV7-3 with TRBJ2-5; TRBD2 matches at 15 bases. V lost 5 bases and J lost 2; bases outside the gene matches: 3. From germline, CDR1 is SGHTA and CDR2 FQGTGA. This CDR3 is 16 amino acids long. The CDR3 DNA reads TGTGCCAGCAGCCAAGGACTAGCGGGGGGGCAAGAGACCCAGTACTTC. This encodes CASSQGLAGGQETQYF.

The CDR3 DNA reads as TGTGCCATCAGTGAGTCGAGGTTAGCGGACGCATACAATGAGCAGTTCTTC. It specifies CAISESRLADAYNEQFF. This chain connects TRBV10-3 to TRBJ2-1, with D possibly being TRBD2 (6 bases). Germline V gene sequence: CDR1 ENHRY, CDR2 SYGVKD. Trimming cost V 0 bases and J 4 bases, with 16 bases left between them. The CDR3 has 17 amino acids.